This TCR beta chain is drawn from a study of T cell changes during pregnancy in multiple sclerosis. The assay was immunoSEQ multiplex PCR, and TCRdb's table has in-frame clones only and misses some. The sample includes about 61,000 clones, 70% to 90% seen only once; the top ten take 0.89%. Germline V gene lookup returns CDR1 LGHNA and CDR2 YSLEER. The CDR3 extends over 17 amino acids. Germline trimming cut 5 bases from V and 4 bases from J; bases unmatched to any gene: 8. The chain combines TRBV4-3 with TRBJ2-2; 12 nucleotides match TRBD2. Sequenced material: peripheral blood, taken in the first trimester of pregnancy. This TCR was sampled from a female donor in good health, enrolled as a control in a pregnancy study. CDR3: CASSAGLAGSATGELFF. CDR3 DNA: TGCGCCAGCAGCGCCGGACTAGCGGGATCCGCCACCGGGGAGCTGTTTTTT.